This T cell receptor (beta chain) was sequenced during a study of CD8 T cells in Susac syndrome. Whole-study context: The sequenced Susac syndrome patients comprised more than 5 with active disease and 8 or 9 in remission.

V lost 1 base to trimming and J lost 6 bases; unmatched junction nucleotides: 5. Germline V gene sequence: CDR1 LGHDT, CDR2 YNNKEL (reference sequence). The CDR3 has 14 residues. TEMRA cells were FACS-enriched, and CD8+ and CD4+ T cells were isolated negatively. With regard to this clonotype: Its specificity is unknown.

Random hexamers were used to reverse transcribe an amount of roughly 0.5 to 1 ug RNA. The authors amplified TCR beta CDR3 across 54 Vbeta and 13 Jbeta using immunoSEQ multiplex PCR. In TCRdb, the immunoSEQ multiplex PCR reads were re-called with MiXCR into one record per CDR3 protein. The data show about 150,000 distinct CDR3 sequences, with 85% to 95% seen just once and 0.15% to 0.2% held by the top ten. Study-level findings and limits: In Susac syndrome, the CD4+ T cell repertoires did not show clonal expansion.

The V call is TRBV3-1, the J call TRBJ1-2; 7 bases line up with TRBD1. The sequenced material came from CD4+ T cells from PBMCs. This clonotype was obtained from a human donor with Susac syndrome. CDR3 in DNA: TGTGCCAGCAGCCAAGGACAGGGTTCGGATGGCTACACCTTC. It codes for CASSQGQGSDGYTF.